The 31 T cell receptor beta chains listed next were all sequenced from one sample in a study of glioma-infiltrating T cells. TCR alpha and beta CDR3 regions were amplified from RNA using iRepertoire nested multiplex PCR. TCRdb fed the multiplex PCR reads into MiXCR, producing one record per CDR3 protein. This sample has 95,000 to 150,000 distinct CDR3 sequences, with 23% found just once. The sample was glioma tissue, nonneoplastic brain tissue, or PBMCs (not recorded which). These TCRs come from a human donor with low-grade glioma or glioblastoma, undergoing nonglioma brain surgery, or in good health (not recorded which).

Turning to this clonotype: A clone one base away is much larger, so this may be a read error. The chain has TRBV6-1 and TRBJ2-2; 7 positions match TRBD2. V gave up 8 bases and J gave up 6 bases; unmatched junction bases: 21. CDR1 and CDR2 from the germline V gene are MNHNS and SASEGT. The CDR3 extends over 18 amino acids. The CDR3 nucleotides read TGTGCCAGCGGCCCAATGGCAGTCGGGGGAGGGCCCTCCGGGGAGCTGTTTTTT. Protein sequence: CASGPMAVGGGPSGELFF.

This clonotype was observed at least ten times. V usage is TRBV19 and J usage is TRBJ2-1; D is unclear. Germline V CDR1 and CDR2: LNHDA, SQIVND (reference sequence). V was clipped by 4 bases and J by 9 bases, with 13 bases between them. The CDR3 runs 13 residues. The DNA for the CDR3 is TGTGCCAGTAGTAATGAACGAGTTTCTGAGCAGTTCTTC. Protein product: CASSNERVSEQFF.

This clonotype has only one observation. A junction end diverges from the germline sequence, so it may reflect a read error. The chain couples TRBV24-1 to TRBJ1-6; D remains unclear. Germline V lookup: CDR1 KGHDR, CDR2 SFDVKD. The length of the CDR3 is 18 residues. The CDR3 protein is CATQSPEIRIPCWSPPHF. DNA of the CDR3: TGTGCCACCCAATCGCCTGAAATTAGGATCCCGTGTTGGTCACCCCCCCACTTT.

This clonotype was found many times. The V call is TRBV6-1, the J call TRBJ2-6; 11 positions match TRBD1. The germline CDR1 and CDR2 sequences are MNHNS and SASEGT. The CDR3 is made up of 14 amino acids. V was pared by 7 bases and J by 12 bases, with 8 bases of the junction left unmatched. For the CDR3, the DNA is TGTGCCAGCAACCACTACGGGACAGGGGGCGTCCTGACTTTC. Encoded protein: CASNHYGTGGVLTF.

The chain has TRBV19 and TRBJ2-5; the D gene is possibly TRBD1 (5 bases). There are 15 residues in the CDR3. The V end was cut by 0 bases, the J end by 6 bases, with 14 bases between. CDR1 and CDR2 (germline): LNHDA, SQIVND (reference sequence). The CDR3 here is CASSIDQEGVKTQYF. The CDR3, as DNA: TGTGCCAGTAGTATAGATCAAGAAGGGGTCAAGACCCAGTACTTC. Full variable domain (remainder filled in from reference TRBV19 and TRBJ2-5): DGGITQSPKYLFRKEGQNVTLSCEQNLNHDAMYWYRQDPGQGLRLIYYSQIVNDFQKGDIAEGYSVSREKKESFPLTVTSAQKNPTAFYLCASSIDQEGVKTQYFGPGTRLLVL.

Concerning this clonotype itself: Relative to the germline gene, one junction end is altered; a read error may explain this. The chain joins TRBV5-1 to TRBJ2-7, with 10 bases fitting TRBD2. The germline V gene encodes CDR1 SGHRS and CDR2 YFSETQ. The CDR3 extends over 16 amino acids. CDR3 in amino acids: CASSSAGASGSHEEYF. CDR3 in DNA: TGCGCCAGCAGCTCGGCCGGGGCTAGCGGGAGCCACGAGGAGTACTTC.

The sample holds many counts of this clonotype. CDR3 protein: CAAGQGEAEQFF. DNA for the CDR3: TGTGCCGCCGGACAGGGGGAGGCTGAGCAGTTCTTC. J is TRBJ2-1 and V is TRBV10-3, with 10 nucleotides matching TRBD1. Unmatched junction bases numbered 7, after V lost 11 bases and J lost 9 bases. Germline V gene data show CDR1 as ENHRY and CDR2 as SYGVKD. This CDR3 comprises 12 residues.

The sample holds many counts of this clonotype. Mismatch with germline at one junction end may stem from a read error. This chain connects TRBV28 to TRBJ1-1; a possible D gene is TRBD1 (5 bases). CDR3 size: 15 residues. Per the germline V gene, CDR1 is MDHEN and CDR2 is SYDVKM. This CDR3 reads CASRFSAGRNTEAFF. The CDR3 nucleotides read TGTGCCAGCCGTTTCTCCGCAGGGAGGAACACTGAAGCTTTCTTT.

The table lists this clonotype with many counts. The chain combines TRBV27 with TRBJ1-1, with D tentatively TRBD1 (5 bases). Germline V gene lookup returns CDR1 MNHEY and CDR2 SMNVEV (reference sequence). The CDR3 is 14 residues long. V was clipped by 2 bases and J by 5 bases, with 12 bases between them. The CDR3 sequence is CASSLGSRVTEAFF. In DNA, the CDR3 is TGTGCCAGCAGTTTAGGGAGCAGGGTAACTGAAGCTTTCTTT.

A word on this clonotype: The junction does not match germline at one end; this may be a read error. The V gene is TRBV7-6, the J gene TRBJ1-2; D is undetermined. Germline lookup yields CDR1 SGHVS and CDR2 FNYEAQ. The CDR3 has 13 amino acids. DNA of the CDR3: TGTGCCAGCAGCTCCCCTCAGAACTATAGCTACACATTC. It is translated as CASSSPQNYSYTF.

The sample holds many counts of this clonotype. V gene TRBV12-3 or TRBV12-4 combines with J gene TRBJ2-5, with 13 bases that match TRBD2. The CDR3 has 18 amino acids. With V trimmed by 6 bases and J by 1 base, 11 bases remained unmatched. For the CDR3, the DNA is TGTGCCAGCAGCCCGAGACTAGCGGGAGGCCGAGCCCAAGAGACCCAGTACTTC. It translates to CASSPRLAGGRAQETQYF.

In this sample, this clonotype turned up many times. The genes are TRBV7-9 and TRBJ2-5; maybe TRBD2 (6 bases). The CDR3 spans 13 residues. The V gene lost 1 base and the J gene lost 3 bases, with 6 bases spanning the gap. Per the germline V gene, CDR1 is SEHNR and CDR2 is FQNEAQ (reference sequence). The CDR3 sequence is CASSLGLEETQYF. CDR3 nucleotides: TGTGCCAGCAGCTTAGGACTAGAAGAGACCCAGTACTTC.

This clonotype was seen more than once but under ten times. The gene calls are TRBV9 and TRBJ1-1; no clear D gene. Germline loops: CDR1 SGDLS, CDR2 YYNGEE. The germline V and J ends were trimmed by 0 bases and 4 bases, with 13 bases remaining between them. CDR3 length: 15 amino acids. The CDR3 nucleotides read TGTGCCAGCAGCGTAGCTCCAGGCTTGGGCACTGAAGCTTTCTTT. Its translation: CASSVAPGLGTEAFF.

CDR3 protein: CASSPQGASHGYTF. In DNA, the CDR3 is TGTGCCAGCAGTCCACAGGGAGCTAGCCATGGCTACACCTTC. The V and J genes are TRBV27 and TRBJ1-2; tentatively, D is TRBD1 (6 bases). The CDR3 totals 14 residues. The V end was cut by 5 bases, the J end by 6 bases, with 16 bases between. Germline V gives CDR1 MNHEY, CDR2 SMNVEV (reference sequence).

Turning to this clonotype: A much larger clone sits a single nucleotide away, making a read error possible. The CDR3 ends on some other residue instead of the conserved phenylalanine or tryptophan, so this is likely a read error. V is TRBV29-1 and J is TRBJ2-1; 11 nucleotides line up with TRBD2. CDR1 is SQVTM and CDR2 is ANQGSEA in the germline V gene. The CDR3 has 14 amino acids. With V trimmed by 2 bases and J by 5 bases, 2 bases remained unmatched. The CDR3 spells CSVETSGGNNEQFS. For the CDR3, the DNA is TGCAGCGTTGAAACTAGCGGGGGTAACAATGAGCAGTTCTCC.

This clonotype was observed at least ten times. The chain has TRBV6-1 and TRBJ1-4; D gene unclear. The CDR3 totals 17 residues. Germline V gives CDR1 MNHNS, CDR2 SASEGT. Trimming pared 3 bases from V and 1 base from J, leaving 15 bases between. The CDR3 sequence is CASSDPGVSRTNEKLFF. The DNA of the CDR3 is TGTGCCAGCAGTGATCCAGGCGTAAGCAGAACTAATGAAAAACTGTTTTTT.

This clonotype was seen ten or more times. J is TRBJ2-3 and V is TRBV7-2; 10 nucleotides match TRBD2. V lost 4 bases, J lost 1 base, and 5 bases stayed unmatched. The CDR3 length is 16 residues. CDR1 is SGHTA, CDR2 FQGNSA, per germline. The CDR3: CASSSGLARGTDTQYF. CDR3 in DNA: TGTGCCAGCAGCTCGGGACTAGCGAGGGGCACAGATACGCAGTATTTT.

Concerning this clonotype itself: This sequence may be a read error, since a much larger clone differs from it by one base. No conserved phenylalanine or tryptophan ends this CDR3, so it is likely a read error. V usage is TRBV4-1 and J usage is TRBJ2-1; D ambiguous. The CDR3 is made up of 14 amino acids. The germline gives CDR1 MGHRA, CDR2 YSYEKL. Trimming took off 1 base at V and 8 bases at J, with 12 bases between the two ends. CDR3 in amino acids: CASSQGSSGDEQFL. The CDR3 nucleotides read TGCGCCAGCAGCCAAGGGAGTTCTGGTGATGAGCAGTTCCTC.

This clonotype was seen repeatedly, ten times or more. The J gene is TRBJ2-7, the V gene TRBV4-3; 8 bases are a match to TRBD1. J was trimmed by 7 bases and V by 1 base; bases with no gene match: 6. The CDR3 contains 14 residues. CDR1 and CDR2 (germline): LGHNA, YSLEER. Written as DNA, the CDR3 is TGCGCCAGCAGCCAAGGGAGACAGGGGTGGGAGCAGTACTTC. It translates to CASSQGRQGWEQYF.

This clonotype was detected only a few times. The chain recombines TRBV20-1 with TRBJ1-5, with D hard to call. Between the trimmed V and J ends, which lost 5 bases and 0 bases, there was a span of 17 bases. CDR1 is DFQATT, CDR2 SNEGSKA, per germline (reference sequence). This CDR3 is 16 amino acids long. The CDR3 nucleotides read TGCAGTGCTGTTCAGAGAGTCTCCAATAGCAATCAGCCCCAGCATTTT. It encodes CSAVQRVSNSNQPQHF.

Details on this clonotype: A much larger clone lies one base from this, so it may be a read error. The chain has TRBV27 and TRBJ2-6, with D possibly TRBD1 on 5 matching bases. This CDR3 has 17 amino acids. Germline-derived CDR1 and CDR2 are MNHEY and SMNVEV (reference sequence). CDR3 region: CASSRLMGRSGANVPTF. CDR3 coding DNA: TGCGCCAGCAGCCGCCTAATGGGCCGCTCTGGGGCCAACGTCCCGACTTTC.

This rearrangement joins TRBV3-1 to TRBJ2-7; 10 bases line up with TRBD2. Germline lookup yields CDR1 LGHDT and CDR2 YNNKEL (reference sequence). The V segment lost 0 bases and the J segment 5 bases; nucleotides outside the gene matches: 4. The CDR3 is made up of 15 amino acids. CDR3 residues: CASSQEGLAGDEQYF. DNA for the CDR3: TGTGCCAGCAGCCAAGAGGGGCTAGCGGGAGACGAGCAGTACTTC.

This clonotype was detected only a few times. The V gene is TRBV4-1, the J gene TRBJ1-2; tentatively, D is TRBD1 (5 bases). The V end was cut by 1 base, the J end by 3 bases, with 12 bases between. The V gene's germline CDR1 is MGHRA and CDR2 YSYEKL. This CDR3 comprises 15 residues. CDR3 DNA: TGCGCCAGCAGCCAAGGGCAGGGAGGGGACTATGGCTACACCTTC. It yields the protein CASSQGQGGDYGYTF.

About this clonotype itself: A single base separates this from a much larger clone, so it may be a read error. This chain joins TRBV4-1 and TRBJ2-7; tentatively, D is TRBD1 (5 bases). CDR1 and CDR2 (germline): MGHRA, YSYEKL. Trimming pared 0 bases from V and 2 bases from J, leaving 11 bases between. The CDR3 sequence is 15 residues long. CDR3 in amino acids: CASSQEVGLPYEQYF. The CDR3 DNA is TGCGCCAGCAGCCAAGAGGTGGGGCTACCCTACGAGCAGTACTTC.

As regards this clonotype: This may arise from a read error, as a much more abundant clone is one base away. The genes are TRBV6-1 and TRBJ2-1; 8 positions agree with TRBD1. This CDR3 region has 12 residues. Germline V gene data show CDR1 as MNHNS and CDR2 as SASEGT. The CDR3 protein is CASSPTGVEQLF. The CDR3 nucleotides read TGTGCCAGCAGCCCGACAGGGGTCGAGCAGTTATTC.

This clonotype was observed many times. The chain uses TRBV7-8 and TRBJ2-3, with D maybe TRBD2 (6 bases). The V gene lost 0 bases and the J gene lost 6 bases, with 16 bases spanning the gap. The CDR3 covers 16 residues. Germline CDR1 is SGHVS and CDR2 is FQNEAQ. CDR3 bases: TGTGCCAGCAGCTTAGCTGGAGGGATGGGGATTGATACGCAGTATTTT. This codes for CASSLAGGMGIDTQYF.

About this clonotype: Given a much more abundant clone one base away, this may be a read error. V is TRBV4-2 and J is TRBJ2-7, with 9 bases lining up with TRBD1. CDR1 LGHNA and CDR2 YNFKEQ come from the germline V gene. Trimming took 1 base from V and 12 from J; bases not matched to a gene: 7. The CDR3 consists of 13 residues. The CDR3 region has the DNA TGTGCCAGCAGCCAAGGGGGGACAGGGAGGACGTACTTC. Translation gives CASSQGGTGRTYF.

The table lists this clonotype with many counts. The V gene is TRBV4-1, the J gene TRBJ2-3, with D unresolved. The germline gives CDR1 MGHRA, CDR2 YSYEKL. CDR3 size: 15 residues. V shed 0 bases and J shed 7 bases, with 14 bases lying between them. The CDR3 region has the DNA TGCGCCAGCAGCCAAGAGGGATCTCGCACGAATACGCAGTATTTT. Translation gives CASSQEGSRTNTQYF.

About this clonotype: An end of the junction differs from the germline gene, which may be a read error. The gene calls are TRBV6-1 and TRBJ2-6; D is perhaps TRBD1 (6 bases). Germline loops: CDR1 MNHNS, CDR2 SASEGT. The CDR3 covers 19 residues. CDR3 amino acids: CAISVYPGQSVTGANVLTF. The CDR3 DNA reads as TGTGCCATCAGTGTGTACCCTGGACAGTCGGTAACTGGGGCCAACGTCCTGACTTTC.

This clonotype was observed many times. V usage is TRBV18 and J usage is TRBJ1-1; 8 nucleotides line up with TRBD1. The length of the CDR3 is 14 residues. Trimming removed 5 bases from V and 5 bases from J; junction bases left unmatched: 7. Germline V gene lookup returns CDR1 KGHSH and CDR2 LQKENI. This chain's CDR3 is CASSGQGRGTEAFF. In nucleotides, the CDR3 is TGTGCCAGCTCAGGACAGGGTCGAGGGACTGAAGCTTTCTTT. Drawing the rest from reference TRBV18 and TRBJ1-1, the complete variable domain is NAGVMQNPRHLVRRRGQEARLRCSPMKGHSHVYWYRQLPEEGLKFMVYLQKENIIDESGMPKERFSAEFPKEGPSILRIQQVVRGDSAAYFCASSGQGRGTEAFFGQGTRLTVV.

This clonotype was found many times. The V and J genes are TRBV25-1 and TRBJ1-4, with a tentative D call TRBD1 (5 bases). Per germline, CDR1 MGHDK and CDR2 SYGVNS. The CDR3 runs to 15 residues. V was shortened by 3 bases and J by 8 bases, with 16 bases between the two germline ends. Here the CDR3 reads CASSEAGSLEEKLFF. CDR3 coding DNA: TGTGCCAGCAGTGAGGCAGGGTCCCTCGAGGAAAAACTGTTTTTT.